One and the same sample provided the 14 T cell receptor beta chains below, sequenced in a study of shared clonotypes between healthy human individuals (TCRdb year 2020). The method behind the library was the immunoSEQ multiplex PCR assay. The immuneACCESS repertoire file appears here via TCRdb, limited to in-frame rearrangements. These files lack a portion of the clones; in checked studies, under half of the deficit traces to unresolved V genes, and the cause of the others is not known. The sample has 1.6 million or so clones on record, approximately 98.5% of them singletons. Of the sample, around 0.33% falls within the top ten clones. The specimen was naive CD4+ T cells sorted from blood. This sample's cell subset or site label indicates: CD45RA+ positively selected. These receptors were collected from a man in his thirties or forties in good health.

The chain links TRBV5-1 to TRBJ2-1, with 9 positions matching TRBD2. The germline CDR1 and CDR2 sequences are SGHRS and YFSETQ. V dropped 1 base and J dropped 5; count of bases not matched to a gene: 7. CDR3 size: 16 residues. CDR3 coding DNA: TGCGCCAGCAGCTTGTTGCGGGAGGGCCTAAACAATGAGCAGTTCTTC. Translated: CASSLLREGLNNEQFF.

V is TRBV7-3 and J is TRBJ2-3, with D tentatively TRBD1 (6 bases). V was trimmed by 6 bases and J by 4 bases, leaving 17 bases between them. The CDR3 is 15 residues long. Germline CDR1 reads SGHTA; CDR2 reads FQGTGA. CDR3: CASSYTSTGPDTQYF. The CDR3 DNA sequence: TGTGCCAGCAGTTATACCTCGACAGGTCCAGATACGCAGTATTTT.

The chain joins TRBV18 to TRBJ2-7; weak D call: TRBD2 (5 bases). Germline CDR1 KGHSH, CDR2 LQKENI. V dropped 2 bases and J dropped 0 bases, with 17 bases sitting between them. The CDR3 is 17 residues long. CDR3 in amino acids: CASSPLRGRPSSYEQYF. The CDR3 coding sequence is TGTGCCAGCTCACCATTACGAGGGCGACCTAGCTCCTACGAGCAGTACTTC.

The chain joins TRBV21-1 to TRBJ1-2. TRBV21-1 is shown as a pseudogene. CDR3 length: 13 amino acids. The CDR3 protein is CASRTGLRYGYTF. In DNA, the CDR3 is TGTGCCAGCAGAACGGGCCTCCGCTATGGCTACACCTTC.

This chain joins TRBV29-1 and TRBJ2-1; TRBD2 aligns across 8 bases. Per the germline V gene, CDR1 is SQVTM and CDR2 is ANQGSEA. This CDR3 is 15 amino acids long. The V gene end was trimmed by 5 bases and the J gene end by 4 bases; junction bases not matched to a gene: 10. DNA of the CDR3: TGCAGCGTTTTTAGCGGGGAAGGCGCATACAATGAGCAGTTCTTC. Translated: CSVFSGEGAYNEQFF.

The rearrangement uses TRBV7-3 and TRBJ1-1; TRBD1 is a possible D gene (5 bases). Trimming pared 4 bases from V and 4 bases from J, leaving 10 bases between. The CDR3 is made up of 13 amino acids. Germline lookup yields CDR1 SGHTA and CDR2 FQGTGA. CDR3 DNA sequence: TGTGCCAGCAGCTCAGGGCTGGGCACTGAAGCTTTCTTT. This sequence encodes CASSSGLGTEAFF. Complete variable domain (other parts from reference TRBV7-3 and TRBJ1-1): GAGVSQTPSNKVTEKGKYVELRCDPISGHTALYWYRQSLGQGPEFLIYFQGTGAADDSGLPNDRFFAVRPEGSVSTLKIQRTERGDSAVYLCASSSGLGTEAFFGQGTRLTVV.

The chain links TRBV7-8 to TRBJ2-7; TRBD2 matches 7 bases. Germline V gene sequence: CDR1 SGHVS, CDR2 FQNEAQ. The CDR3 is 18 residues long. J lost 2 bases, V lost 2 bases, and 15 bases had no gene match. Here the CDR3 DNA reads TGTGCCAGCAGCTTAACCGTGAGGTCAAGACTAGCCCCCTACGAGCAGTACTTC. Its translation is CASSLTVRSRLAPYEQYF.

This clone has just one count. CDR3 DNA: TGTGCCAGCAGCCCACGGTCCGTTGGAGACTATGGCTACACCTTC. It yields the protein CASSPRSVGDYGYTF. The chain has TRBV7-2 and TRBJ1-2; the D is unclear. The CDR3 loop spans 15 amino acids. Per the germline V gene, CDR1 is SGHTA and CDR2 is FQGNSA. V was shortened by 5 bases and J by 3 bases, with 16 bases between the two germline ends.

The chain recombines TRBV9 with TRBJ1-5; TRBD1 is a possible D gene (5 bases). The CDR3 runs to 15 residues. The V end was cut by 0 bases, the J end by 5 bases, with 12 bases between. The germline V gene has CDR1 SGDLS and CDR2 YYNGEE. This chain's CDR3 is CASSVGGVPDQPQHF. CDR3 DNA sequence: TGTGCCAGCAGCGTAGGGGGGGTCCCCGATCAGCCCCAGCATTTT.

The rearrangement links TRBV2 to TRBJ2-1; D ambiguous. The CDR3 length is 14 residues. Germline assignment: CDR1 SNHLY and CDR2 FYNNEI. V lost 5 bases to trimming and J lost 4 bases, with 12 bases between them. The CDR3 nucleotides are TGTGCCAGCAGTTCTGGTTGGGTTTACAATGAGCAGTTCTTC. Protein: CASSSGWVYNEQFF.

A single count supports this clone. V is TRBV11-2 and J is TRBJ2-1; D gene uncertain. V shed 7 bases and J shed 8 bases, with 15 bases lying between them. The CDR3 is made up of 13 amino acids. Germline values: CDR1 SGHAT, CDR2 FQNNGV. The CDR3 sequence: CASTGLLLHEQFF. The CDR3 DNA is TGTGCCAGCACAGGTCTTCTCCTCCATGAGCAGTTCTTC.

In DNA, the CDR3 is TGCAGCGTTGACACAGGGTTGCCTGAAGCTTTCTTT. It specifies CSVDTGLPEAFF. This chain uses TRBV29-1 with TRBJ1-1; D might be TRBD1 (6 bases). V lost 3 bases and J 6 bases, leaving 11 bases between the germline ends. This CDR3 has 12 residues. CDR1 is SQVTM, CDR2 ANQGSEA, per germline.

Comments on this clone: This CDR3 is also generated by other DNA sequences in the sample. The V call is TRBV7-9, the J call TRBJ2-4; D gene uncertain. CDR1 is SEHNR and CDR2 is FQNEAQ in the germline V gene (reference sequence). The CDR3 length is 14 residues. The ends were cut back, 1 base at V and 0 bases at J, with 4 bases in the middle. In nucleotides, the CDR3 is TGTGCCAGCAGCTTAGGTGGAGCCAAAAACATTCAGTACTTC. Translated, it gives CASSLGGAKNIQYF.

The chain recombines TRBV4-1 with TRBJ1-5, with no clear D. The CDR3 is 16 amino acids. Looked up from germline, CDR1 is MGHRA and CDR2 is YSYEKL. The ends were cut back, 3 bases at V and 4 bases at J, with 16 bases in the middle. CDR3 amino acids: CASSQVTAGKNQPQHF. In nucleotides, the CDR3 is TGCGCCAGCAGCCAGGTTACGGCAGGAAAAAATCAGCCCCAGCATTTT.